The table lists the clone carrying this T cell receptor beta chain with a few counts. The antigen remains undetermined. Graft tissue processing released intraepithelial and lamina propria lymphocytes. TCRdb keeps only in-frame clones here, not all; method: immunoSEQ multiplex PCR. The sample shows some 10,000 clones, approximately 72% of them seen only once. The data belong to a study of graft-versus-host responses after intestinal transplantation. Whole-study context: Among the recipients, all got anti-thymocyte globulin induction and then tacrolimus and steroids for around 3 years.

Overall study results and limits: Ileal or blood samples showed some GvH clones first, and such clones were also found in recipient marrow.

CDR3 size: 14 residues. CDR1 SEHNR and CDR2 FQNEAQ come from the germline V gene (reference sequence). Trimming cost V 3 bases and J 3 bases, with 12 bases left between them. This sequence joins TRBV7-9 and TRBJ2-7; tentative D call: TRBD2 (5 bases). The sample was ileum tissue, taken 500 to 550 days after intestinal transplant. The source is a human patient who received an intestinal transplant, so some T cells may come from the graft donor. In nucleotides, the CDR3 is TGTGCCAGCAGCTTCGCGGGTCTCAACTACGAGCAGTACTTC. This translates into CASSFAGLNYEQYF.